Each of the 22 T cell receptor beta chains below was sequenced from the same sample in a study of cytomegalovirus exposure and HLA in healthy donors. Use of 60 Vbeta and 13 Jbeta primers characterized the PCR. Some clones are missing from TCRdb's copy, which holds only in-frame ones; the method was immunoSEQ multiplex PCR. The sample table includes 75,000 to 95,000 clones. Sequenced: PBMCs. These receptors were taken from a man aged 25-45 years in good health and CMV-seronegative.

CDR3 nucleotide sequence: TGCAGCGGGGGGACAGGGAGCAGCGAGCAGTACTTC. Residues: CSGGTGSSEQYF. The chain recombines TRBV29-1 with TRBJ2-7; 9 positions agree with TRBD1. Germline V gene lookup returns CDR1 SQVTM and CDR2 ANQGSEA. This CDR3 is built from 12 residues. J lost 6 bases, V lost 7 bases, and 7 bases had no gene match.

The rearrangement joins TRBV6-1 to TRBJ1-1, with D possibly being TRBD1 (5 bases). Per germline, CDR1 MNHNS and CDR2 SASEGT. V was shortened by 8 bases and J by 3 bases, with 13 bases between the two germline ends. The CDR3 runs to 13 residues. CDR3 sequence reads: CASGLGGDTEAFF. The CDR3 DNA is TGTGCCAGCGGATTGGGGGGGGACACTGAAGCTTTCTTT.

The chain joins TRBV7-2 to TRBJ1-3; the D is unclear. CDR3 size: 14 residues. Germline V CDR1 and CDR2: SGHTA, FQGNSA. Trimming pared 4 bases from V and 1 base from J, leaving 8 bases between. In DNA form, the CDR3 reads TGTGCCAGCAGCTCTACAGCTTCTGGAAACACCATATATTTT. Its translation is CASSSTASGNTIYF.

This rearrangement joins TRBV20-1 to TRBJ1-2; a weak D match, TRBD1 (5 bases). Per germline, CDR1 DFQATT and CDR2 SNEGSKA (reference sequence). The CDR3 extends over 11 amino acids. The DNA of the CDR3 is TGCAGCTGGGCAGGGTTATATGGCTACACCTTC. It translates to CSWAGLYGYTF.

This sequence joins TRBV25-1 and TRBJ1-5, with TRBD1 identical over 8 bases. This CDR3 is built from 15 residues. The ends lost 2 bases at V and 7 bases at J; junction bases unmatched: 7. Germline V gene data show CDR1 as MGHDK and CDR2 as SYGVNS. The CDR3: CASSEGGQGRQPQHF. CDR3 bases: TGTGCCAGCAGTGAAGGAGGACAGGGTCGACAGCCCCAGCATTTT.

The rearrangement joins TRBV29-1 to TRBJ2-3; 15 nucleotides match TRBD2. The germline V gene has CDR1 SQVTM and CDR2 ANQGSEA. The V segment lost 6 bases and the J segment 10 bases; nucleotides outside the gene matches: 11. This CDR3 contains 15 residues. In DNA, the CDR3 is TGCAGCGTGATAAAGGGACTAGCGGGGGGCGAGTCGCAGTATTTT. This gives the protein CSVIKGLAGGESQYF.

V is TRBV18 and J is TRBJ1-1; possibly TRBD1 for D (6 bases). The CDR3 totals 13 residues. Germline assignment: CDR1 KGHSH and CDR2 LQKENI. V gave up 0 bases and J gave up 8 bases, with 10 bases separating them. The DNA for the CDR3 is TGTGCCAGCTCACCACCGGGAGGGGGGGAAGCTTTCTTT. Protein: CASSPPGGGEAFF.

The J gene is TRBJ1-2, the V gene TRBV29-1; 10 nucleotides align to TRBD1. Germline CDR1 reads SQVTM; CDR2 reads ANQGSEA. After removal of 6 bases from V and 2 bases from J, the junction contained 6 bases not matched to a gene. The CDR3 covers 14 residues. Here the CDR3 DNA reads TGCAGCGTAGGGACAGGGGAAAAGAACTATGGCTACACCTTC. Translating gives CSVGTGEKNYGYTF.

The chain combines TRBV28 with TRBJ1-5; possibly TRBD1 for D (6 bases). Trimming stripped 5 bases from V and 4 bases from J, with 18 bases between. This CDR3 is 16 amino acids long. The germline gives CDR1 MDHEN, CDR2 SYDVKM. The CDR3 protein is CASSPFSGDINQPQHF. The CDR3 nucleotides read TGTGCCAGCAGTCCCTTTAGTGGGGACATAAATCAGCCCCAGCATTTT.

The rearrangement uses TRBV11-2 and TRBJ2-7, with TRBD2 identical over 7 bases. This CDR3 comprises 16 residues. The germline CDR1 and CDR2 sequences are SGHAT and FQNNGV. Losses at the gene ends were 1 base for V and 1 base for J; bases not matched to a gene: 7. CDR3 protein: CASSLAGQRGSYEQYF. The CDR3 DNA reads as TGTGCCAGCAGCTTAGCCGGCCAGCGGGGATCCTACGAGCAGTACTTC.

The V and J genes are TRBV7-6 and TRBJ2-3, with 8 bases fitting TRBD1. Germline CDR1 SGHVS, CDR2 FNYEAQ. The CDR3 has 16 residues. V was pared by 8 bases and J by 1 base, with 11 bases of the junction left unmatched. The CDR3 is CASGPFGQGGTDTQYF. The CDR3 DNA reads TGTGCCAGCGGACCTTTCGGACAGGGTGGCACAGATACGCAGTATTTT.

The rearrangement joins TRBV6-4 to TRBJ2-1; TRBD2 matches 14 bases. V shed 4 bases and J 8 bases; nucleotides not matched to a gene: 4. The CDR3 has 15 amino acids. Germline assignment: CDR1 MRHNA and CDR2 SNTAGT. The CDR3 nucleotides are TGTGCCAGCAGTGGACTAGCGGGGGGGTTCCATGAGCAGTTCTTC. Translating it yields CASSGLAGGFHEQFF.

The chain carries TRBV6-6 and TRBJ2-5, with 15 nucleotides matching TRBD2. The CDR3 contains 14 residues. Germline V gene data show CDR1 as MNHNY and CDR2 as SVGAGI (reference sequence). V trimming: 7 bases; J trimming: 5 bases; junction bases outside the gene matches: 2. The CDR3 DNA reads TGTGCCAGCACTGGACTAGCGGGAGGGGAGACCCAGTACTTC. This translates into CASTGLAGGETQYF.

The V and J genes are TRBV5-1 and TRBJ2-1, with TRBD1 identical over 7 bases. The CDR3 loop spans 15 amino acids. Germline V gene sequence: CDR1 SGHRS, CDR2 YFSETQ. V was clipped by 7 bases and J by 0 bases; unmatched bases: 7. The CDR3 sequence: CASGRGQSSYNEQFF. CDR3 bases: TGCGCCAGCGGTCGGGGACAGAGCTCCTACAATGAGCAGTTCTTC. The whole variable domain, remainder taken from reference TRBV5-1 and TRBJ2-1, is KAGVTQTPRYLIKTRGQQVTLSCSPISGHRSVSWYQQTPGQGLQFLFEYFSETQRNKGNFPGRFSGRQFSNSRSEMNVSTLELGDSALYLCASGRGQSSYNEQFFGPGTRLTVL.

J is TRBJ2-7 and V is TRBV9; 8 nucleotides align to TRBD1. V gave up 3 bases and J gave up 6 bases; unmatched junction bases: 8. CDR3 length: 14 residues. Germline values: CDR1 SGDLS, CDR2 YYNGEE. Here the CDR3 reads CASSASGTGFEQYF. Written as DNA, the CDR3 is TGTGCCAGCAGCGCATCCGGGACAGGATTCGAGCAGTACTTC.

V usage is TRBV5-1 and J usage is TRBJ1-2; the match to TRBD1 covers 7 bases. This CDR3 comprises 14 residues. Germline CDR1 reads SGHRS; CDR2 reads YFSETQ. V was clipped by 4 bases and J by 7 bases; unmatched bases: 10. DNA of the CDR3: TGCGCCAGCAGCACCGGACAGGACGGTTTTGGCTACACCTTC. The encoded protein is CASSTGQDGFGYTF.

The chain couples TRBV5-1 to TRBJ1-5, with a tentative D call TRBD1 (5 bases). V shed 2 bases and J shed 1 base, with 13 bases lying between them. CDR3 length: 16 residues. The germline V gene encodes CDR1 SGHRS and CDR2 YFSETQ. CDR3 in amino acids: CASSLPYRGSNQPQHF. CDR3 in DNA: TGCGCCAGCAGCTTACCCTATCGGGGGAGCAATCAGCCCCAGCATTTT.

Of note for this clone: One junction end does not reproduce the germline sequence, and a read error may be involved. The CDR3 sequence is CASSSGPNTGEVFF. The CDR3 nucleotides read TGCGCCAGCAGCTCGGGTCCGAACACCGGGGAGGTGTTTTTT. The chain is built from TRBV5-1 and TRBJ2-2, with a possible D match to TRBD2 (6 bases). The CDR3 sequence is 14 residues long. Per germline, CDR1 SGHRS and CDR2 YFSETQ.

CDR3 sequence reads: CASSPTGDYGYTF. The CDR3 nucleotides read TGTGCCAGCAGCCCAACAGGGGACTATGGCTACACCTTC. The J gene is TRBJ1-2, the V gene TRBV7-3; TRBD1 aligns across 7 bases. The V segment lost 5 bases and the J segment 3 bases; nucleotides outside the gene matches: 3. Germline assignment: CDR1 SGHTA and CDR2 FQGTGA. This CDR3 has 13 residues.

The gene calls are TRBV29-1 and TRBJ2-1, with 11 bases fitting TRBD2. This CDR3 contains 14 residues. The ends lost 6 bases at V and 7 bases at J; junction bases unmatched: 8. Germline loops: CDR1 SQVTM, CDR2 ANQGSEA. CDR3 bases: TGCAGCGTGCCGCGACTAGCGGGAATGAATGAGCAGTTCTTC. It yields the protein CSVPRLAGMNEQFF.

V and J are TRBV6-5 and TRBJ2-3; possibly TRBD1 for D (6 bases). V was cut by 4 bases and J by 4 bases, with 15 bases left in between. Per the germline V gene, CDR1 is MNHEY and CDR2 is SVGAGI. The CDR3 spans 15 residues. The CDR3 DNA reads TGTGCCAGCAGTTTACACAGGGTTGGAGCAGATACGCAGTATTTT. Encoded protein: CASSLHRVGADTQYF.

The CDR3, as DNA: TGTGCCAGCAGCGGACAGCAAGGCTCCTACGAGCAGTACTTC. The encoded protein is CASSGQQGSYEQYF. J is TRBJ2-7 and V is TRBV28; D perhaps matches TRBD1 (6 bases). With 6 bases removed from V and 0 bases from J, the gap between germline ends came to 12 bases. The CDR3 totals 14 residues. The germline gives CDR1 MDHEN, CDR2 SYDVKM.